A selection of T cell receptor beta chains follows, all from one sample in a study of beta chain features in type 1 diabetes. Assay used: immunoSEQ multiplex PCR; TCRdb lists only in-frame clones, some missing. The data show fewer than 650,000 clones, roughly a sixth seen once. The sample consisted of naive CD4+ T cells from blood. The receptor source for this set is a man between 18 and 35 years old in good health. Both conserved end residues are part of each CDR3. A D gene is named only where the DNA matches it firmly. Clone size is not always given. Where it is, it says once, few, many or a class for expanded clones.

15	-	few	TRBV7-2	TRBJ2-1	TGTGCCAGCAGCTACTGGACTACCACGCAGCATGAGCAGTTCTTC	CASSYWTTTQHEQFF
14	-	-	TRBV6-1	TRBJ1-2	TGTGCCAGCAGTGATAGGAGTGCTAACTATGGCTACACCTTC	CASSDRSANYGYTF
11	TRBD2	-	TRBV19	TRBJ2-7	TGTGCCACTCGGGGGGCCTACGAGCAGTACTTC	CATRGAYEQYF
13	TRBD1	-	TRBV9	TRBJ1-2	TGTGCCAGCACCCAGGGGGGCAACTATGGCTACACCTTC	CASTQGGNYGYTF
17	-	few	TRBV9	TRBJ2-1	TGTGCCAGCAGCGTAGACGGACATGGCTACACCTACAATGAGCAGTTCTTC	CASSVDGHGYTYNEQFF
13	-	few	TRBV6-1	TRBJ1-1	TGTGCCAGCAGTCCAACGAGGGACACTGAAGCTTTCTTT	CASSPTRDTEAFF
13	TRBD1	-	TRBV5-4	TRBJ1-1	TGTGCCAGCAGCCGGACAGGGGCAGCTGAAGCTTTCTTT	CASSRTGAAEAFF
14	-	few	TRBV7-6	TRBJ2-7	TGTGCCAGCAGCTTCGGGGAAAGCTCCTACGAGCAGTACTTC	CASSFGESSYEQYF
15	-	few	TRBV15	TRBJ2-1	TGTGCCACCAGCAGAGATTTCGTGCAGGCCAAAGAGCAGTTCTTC	CATSRDFVQAKEQFF
11	-	-	TRBV2	TRBJ2-7	TGTGCCAGCATGGCAGCCCTCGAGCAGTACTTC	CASMAALEQYF
15	TRBD1	-	TRBV7-9	TRBJ1-1	TGTGCCAGCAGCCCCCTCCGGGACAGGGGAACTGAAGCTTTCTTT	CASSPLRDRGTEAFF
16	TRBD2	few	TRBV7-2	TRBJ2-3	TGTGCCAGCAGCTTAGCGCCCAGCGGGGGGCCAGATACGCAGTATTTT	CASSLAPSGGPDTQYF
13	-	-	TRBV9	TRBJ2-7	TGTGCCAGCAGCGACGGGGCGACCGTGCGGCAGTACTTC	CASSDGATVRQYF
14	TRBD2	few	TRBV29-1	TRBJ2-1	TGCAGCGTTGAAGGGAGACTAGCGGACAATGAGCAGTTCTTC	CSVEGRLADNEQFF
15	-	few	TRBV18	TRBJ2-1	TGTGCCAGCTCACCAAGGGCAGGACGTGGCAATGAGCAGTTCTTC	CASSPRAGRGNEQFF
16	-	few	TRBV10-3	TRBJ1-5	TGTGCCATCAGTGAGTCCCGGGGGAAAAACAATCAGCCCCAGCATTTT	CAISESRGKNNQPQHF
15	TRBD1	few	TRBV11-3	TRBJ1-3	TGTGCCAGCAGCCTCCGGGGACAGGCTGGAAACACCATATATTTT	CASSLRGQAGNTIYF
12	-	-	TRBV5-4	TRBJ2-3	TGTGCCAGCAGCTTGTTCCCTGATACGCAGTATTTT	CASSLFPDTQYF